A selection of T cell receptor beta chains follows, all from one sample in a study of cytomegalovirus exposure and HLA in healthy donors. Clones were read by immunoSEQ multiplex PCR, and TCRdb kept only the in-frame ones, dropping some. The sample carries approximately 150,000 clones, around four fifths recorded once. Sequencing input: PBMCs. Every receptor here comes from a boy younger than 10 in good health and CMV-seronegative. Each CDR3 is given with its conserved first and last residue. The D gene is left open where the match is weak.

CASGGDRGWGNIQYF	TRBV28	TRBJ2-4	TRBD1
CASSLGTGNQPQHF	TRBV5-1	TRBJ1-5	NA
CASSLLAGANTGELFF	TRBV5-1	TRBJ2-2	TRBD2
CASGGTGGVTGELFF	TRBV6-5	TRBJ2-2	TRBD1
CASSLGQVTEAFF	TRBV5-1	TRBJ1-1	NA
CASGYTEAFF	TRBV6-1	TRBJ1-1	NA
CASSPIFEVRTSGANVLTF	TRBV7-9	TRBJ2-6	NA
CASSPRRQGETQYF	TRBV18	TRBJ2-5	TRBD1
CASPQGWQTGEQFF	TRBV25-1	TRBJ2-1	NA
CASSRGGGNTEAFF	TRBV27	TRBJ1-1	NA
CASSLAMTVPLAQYF	TRBV7-2	TRBJ2-7	NA
CASSSQGAKQFF	TRBV7-2	TRBJ2-1	TRBD1
CASSLDQGADYEQYF	TRBV5-1	TRBJ2-7	TRBD1
CASSLMAYTEAFF	TRBV27	TRBJ1-1	NA
CASSLGGTGVSDTQYF	TRBV5-4	TRBJ2-3	TRBD1
CASSGTGALETQYF	TRBV28	TRBJ2-5	TRBD1
CASSRRTGANTEAFF	TRBV5-4	TRBJ1-1	TRBD1
CASSLMRGSTDTQYF	TRBV5-4	TRBJ2-3	NA
CASSLDEAGRGKLFF	TRBV5-1	TRBJ1-4	NA
CASSLKGGVGETQYF	TRBV7-3	TRBJ2-5	TRBD2
CASSEAAGSGGETQYF	TRBV6-1	TRBJ2-5	NA
CASRTSGSYEQYF	TRBV6-1	TRBJ2-7	TRBD2
CASSPEGAGTANYEQYF	TRBV7-9	TRBJ2-7	NA
CASSLIPRGLASDTQYF	TRBV7-9	TRBJ2-3	TRBD2
CASSLENTGELFF	TRBV6-4	TRBJ2-2	NA
CAISVSDSGGYTF	TRBV10-3	TRBJ1-2	NA
CASSRVAFRDRGSQPQHF	TRBV4-1	TRBJ1-5	TRBD1
CASSKLGTSRFSGNTIYF	TRBV27	TRBJ1-3	NA
CARSPRQGSKAGELFF	TRBV5-3	TRBJ2-2	TRBD1
CAISEGGRGYTF	TRBV10-3	TRBJ1-2	NA
CASSLAGGPSYEQYF	TRBV7-2	TRBJ2-7	TRBD2
CASSLSTGDPYGYTF	TRBV11-1	TRBJ1-2	TRBD1
CASSAFSGSESYEQYF	TRBV7-8	TRBJ2-7	NA
CATQNTEAFF	TRBV7-9	TRBJ1-1	NA
CASGFVRAKNTGELFF	TRBV12-5	TRBJ2-2	NA
CASSSGQGVLRGYGYTF	TRBV5-5	TRBJ1-2	TRBD1
CASSLFFRMPLRGFTDTQYF	TRBV28	TRBJ2-3	NA
CASSPGLAVTDTQYF	TRBV5-8	TRBJ2-3	TRBD2
CASSGGGYQPQHF	TRBV2	TRBJ1-5	NA
CASSQGGPTGELFF	TRBV11-2	TRBJ2-2	NA
CASSASGGADTQYF	TRBV6-4	TRBJ2-3	TRBD2
CASSLVSSGRARSSYNEQFF	TRBV13	TRBJ2-1	TRBD2
CASSQEGLAGRTNNEQFF	TRBV4-1	TRBJ2-1	TRBD2
CASSFPRGALAYEQFF	TRBV28	TRBJ2-1	NA
CASSPEGLAPNEQFF	TRBV4-1	TRBJ2-1	TRBD2
CASSPIPGIQYF	TRBV4-1	TRBJ2-4	NA
CASSQTQGAVYEQYF	TRBV4-1	TRBJ2-7	TRBD1
CASSVDGVYNSPLHF	TRBV9	TRBJ1-6	NA
CASSFGGADTGELFF	TRBV7-9	TRBJ2-2	NA
CASSPVRGGAPDTQYF	TRBV27	TRBJ2-3	TRBD2
CASSSRGEGRNTIYF	TRBV6-5	TRBJ1-3	NA
CASSSDRPLYGYTF	TRBV5-5	TRBJ1-2	NA
CASSLGPGNTEAFF	TRBV5-4	TRBJ1-1	NA
CASTLLGDKTEKLFF	TRBV27	TRBJ1-4	NA
CASGRTGGHSYNEQFF	TRBV2	TRBJ2-1	TRBD1
CASSFGRLFSGANVLTF	TRBV7-3	TRBJ2-6	NA
CASSENEAAFF	TRBV5-4	TRBJ1-1	NA